This TCR beta chain was observed in a study of shared clonotypes between healthy human individuals. CDR1 and CDR2 from the germline V gene are SGHNT and YYREEE (reference sequence). The CDR3 length is 16 residues. V shed 0 bases and J shed 0 bases, with 13 bases lying between them. Clones were read by immunoSEQ multiplex PCR, and TCRdb kept only the in-frame ones, dropping some. Of some 2,100,000 clones in the sample, 95% were seen once. The chain combines TRBV5-4 with TRBJ2-7, with D perhaps TRBD1 (6 bases). The sequenced sample consisted of naive CD4+ T cells sorted from blood. The sample's subset: CD45RA+ positively selected. The sequence derives from a man younger than 35 in good health. DNA of the CDR3: TGTGCCAGCAGCTTGGCCCTTGACAGGAGCTCCTACGAGCAGTACTTC. Amino acids: CASSLALDRSSYEQYF.